The clone carrying this T cell receptor beta chain was counted many times. The CDR3 length is 16 residues. Germline values: CDR1 SGHDT, CDR2 YYEEEE. V was shortened by 0 bases and J by 2 bases, with 11 bases between the two germline ends. TCRdb reprocessed the 5' RACE reads via MiXCR and lists one record per CDR3 protein. Here the sample spans around 340,000 distinct CDR3 sequences, approximately 13% being singletons. These data originate in a study of T cells after yellow fever vaccination. This chain connects TRBV5-6 to TRBJ2-2; D is ambiguous. This receptor was taken from a man aged 18 to 35 who received the YFV17D yellow fever vaccine. Sequences were derived from CD4+ T cells sorted from PBMCs, sampled 15 days after the yellow fever booster vaccination. The CDR3 region is CASSLGPPSNTGELFF. Written as DNA, the CDR3 is TGTGCCAGCAGCTTGGGTCCCCCCAGCAACACCGGGGAGCTGTTTTTT.